This entry features one T cell receptor beta chain sequence. This entry is derived from a study of blood T cell repertoires in COVID-19. Study-level information: Collection of acute and convalescent COVID-19 samples took place in the United States, Italy and Spain.

Repertoires were generated with immunoSEQ multiplex PCR, while TCRdb's copy carries only in-frame clones and drops some. The sample consists of 250,000 to 350,000 clones, 65% to 85% of them appearing once. The J segment lost 6 bases and the V segment lost 6 bases, leaving 4 bases of the junction unmatched. CDR1 and CDR2 (germline): SGHAT, FQNNGV. This CDR3 spans 14 amino acids. Sequencing input: peripheral blood. The V gene is TRBV11-2, the J gene TRBJ2-6; 8 nucleotides match TRBD2. The TCR comes from a human donor with COVID-19, enrolled during active disease. The donor label of this sample is uncertain. CDR3 DNA sequence: TGTGCCAGCAGGCCGGGGGGGGAGGCCAACGTCCTGACTTTC. Translating gives CASRPGGEANVLTF.